Detailed here is one TCR beta chain. The record originates from a study of blood T cell repertoires in COVID-19. Study overall: Samples representing acute and convalescent COVID-19 were sourced from the United States, Italy and Spain.

Using immunoSEQ multiplex PCR, the repertoire was profiled, and TCRdb retains in-frame clones only, with some absent. The data show over 60,000 clones, approximately 84% seen once. CDR3 length: 11 amino acids. CDR1 SGDLS and CDR2 YYNGEE come from the germline V gene. J was trimmed by 8 bases and V by 4 bases; bases with no gene match: 2. The source is a man aged 50 to 59 with COVID-19, enrolled during active disease. The sequenced sample consisted of peripheral blood. This rearrangement joins TRBV9 to TRBJ1-2; TRBD1 agrees at 7 bases. The CDR3 DNA reads as TGTGCCAGCAGCTCAGGGGGGGGCTACACCTTC. Protein product: CASSSGGGYTF.